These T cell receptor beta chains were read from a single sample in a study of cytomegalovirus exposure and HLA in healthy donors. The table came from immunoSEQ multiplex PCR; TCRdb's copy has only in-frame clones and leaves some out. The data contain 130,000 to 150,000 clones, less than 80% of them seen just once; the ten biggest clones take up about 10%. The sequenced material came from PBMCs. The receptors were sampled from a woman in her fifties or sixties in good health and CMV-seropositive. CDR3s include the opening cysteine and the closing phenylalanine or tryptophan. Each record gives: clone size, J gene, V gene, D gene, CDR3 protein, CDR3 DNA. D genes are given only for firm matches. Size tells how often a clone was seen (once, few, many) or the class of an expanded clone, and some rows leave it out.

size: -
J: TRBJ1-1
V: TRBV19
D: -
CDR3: CASEGPIPEAFF
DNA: TGTGCCAGTGAGGGTCCCATTCCTGAAGCTTTCTTT

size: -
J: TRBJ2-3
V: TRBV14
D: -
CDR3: CASSQDGIGGTQYF
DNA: TGTGCCAGCAGCCAAGATGGGATAGGGGGTACGCAGTATTTT

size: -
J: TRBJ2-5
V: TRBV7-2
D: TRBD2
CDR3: CASSPEVAGTAQETQYF
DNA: TGTGCCAGCAGCCCCGAGGTAGCGGGGACGGCTCAAGAGACCCAGTACTTC

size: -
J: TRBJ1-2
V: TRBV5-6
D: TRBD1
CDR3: CASSPGTGANYGYTF
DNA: TGTGCCAGCAGCCCCGGGACAGGGGCTAACTATGGCTACACCTTC

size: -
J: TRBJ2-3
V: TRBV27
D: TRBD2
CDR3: CASLATSGAEDTQYF
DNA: TGTGCCAGCCTTGCGACTAGCGGGGCTGAAGATACGCAGTATTTT

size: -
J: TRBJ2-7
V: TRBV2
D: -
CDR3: CASRHGQNYEQYF
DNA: TGTGCCAGCAGACATGGACAGAACTACGAGCAGTACTTC

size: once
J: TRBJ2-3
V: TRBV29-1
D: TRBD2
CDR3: CSVAGTSGETDTQYF
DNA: TGCAGCGTCGCCGGGACTAGCGGGGAGACAGATACGCAGTATTTT

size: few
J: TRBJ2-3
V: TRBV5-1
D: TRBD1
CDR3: CASSSGQFLTDTQYF
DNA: TGCGCCAGCAGCTCGGGACAGTTTCTCACAGATACGCAGTATTTT

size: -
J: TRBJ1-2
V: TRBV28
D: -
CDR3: CASTLGQGGDYGYTF
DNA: TGTGCCAGCACCTTGGGGCAGGGCGGTGACTATGGCTACACCTTC

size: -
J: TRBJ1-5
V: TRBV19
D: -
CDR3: CASSTDGEAGAYQPQHF
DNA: TGTGCCAGTAGTACCGACGGGGAGGCAGGAGCCTATCAGCCCCAGCATTTT

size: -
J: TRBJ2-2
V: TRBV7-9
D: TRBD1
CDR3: CASSLRTGGTGELFF
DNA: TGTGCCAGCAGCTTGCGGACAGGGGGCACCGGGGAGCTGTTTTTT

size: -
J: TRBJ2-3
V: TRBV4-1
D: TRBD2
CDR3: CASSRTPGLKIPDTQYF
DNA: TGCGCCAGCAGCCGGACTCCGGGACTAAAGATCCCAGATACGCAGTATTTT

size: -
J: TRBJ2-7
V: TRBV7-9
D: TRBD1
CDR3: CASRDWDSISYEQYF
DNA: TGTGCCAGCCGAGATTGGGACAGCATATCCTACGAGCAGTACTTC

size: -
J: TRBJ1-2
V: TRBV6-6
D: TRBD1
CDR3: CASSSPGTGYGYTF
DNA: TGTGCCAGCTCAAGCCCGGGGACAGGCTATGGCTACACCTTC

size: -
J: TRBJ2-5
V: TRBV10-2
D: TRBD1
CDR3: CASSPGQGETQYF
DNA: TGCGCCAGCAGTCCGGGACAGGGAGAGACCCAGTACTTC

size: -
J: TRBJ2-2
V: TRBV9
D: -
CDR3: CASSVAVGELFF
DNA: TGTGCCAGCAGCGTAGCGGTTGGGGAGCTGTTTTTT

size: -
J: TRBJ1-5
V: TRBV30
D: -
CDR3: CAWTGTRGQPQHF
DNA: TGTGCCTGGACTGGTACCAGGGGACAGCCCCAGCATTTT

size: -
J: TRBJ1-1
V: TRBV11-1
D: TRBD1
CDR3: CASSSPRDSMNTEAFF
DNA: TGTGCCAGCAGCTCCCCCCGGGACAGCATGAACACTGAAGCTTTCTTT

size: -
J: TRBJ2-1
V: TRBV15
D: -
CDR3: CATSRDNREFF
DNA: TGTGCCACCAGCAGAGATAACAGGGAGTTCTTC

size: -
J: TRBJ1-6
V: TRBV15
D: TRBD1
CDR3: CATSPRDRGNSPLHF
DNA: TGTGCCACCAGCCCCCGGGACAGGGGTAATTCACCCCTCCACTTT

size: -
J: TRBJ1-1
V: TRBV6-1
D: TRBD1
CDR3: CASSATGMNTEAFF
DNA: TGTGCCAGCAGTGCGACAGGGATGAACACTGAAGCTTTCTTT

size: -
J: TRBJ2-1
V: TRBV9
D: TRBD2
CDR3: CASSSGLAPSYNEQFF
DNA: TGTGCCAGCAGCTCCGGACTAGCCCCCTCCTACAATGAGCAGTTCTTC

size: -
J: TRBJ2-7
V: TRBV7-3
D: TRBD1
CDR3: CASSPTGGASLYEQYF
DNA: TGTGCCAGCAGCCCGACAGGGGGCGCCTCTCTCTACGAGCAGTACTTC

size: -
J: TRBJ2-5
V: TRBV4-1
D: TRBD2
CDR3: CASSRSSAASGGARTRTQYF
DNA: TGCGCCAGCAGCCGGTCCAGCGCGGCTAGCGGGGGAGCCAGGACCCGGACCCAGTACTTC

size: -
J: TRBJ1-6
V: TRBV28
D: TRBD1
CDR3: CASSSTLTGSVSPLHF
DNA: TGTGCCAGCAGTTCCACCCTGACAGGGTCGGTTTCACCCCTCCACTTT

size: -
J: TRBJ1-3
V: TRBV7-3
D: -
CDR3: CASSLSSGNTIYF
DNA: TGTGCCAGCAGCTTATCGTCTGGAAACACCATATATTTT

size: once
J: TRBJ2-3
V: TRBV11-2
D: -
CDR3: CASSFDQGITDTQYF
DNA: TGTGCCAGCAGCTTTGATCAGGGAATCACAGATACGCAGTATTTT

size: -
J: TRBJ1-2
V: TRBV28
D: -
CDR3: CASRTSGDNYGYTF
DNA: TGTGCCAGCAGAACTTCAGGGGACAACTATGGCTACACCTTC

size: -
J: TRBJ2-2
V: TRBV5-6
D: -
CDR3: CASSPPGLANTGELFF
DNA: TGTGCCAGCAGCCCCCCCGGGTTGGCGAACACCGGGGAGCTGTTTTTT

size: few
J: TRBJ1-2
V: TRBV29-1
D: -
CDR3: CSVDSPGRGGYGYTF
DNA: TGCAGCGTTGACAGCCCTGGCAGGGGTGGCTATGGCTACACCTTC

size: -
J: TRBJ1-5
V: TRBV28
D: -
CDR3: CASSLGAFRGNQPQHF
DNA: TGTGCCAGCAGTTTAGGGGCATTTCGTGGCAATCAGCCCCAGCATTTT

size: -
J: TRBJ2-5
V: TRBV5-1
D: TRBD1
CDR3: CASSQRQGALEGTQYF
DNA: TGCGCCAGCAGTCAAAGACAGGGTGCCCTAGAGGGGACCCAGTACTTC

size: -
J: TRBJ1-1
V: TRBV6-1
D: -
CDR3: CASIREGNTEAFF
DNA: TGTGCCAGCATTAGGGAGGGGAACACTGAAGCTTTCTTT

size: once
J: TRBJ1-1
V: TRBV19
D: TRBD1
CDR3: CASNHRGMNTEAFF
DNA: TGTGCCAGTAACCACAGGGGGATGAACACTGAAGCTTTCTTT

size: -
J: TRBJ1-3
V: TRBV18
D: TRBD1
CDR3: CASSPRGQGTGNTIYF
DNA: TGTGCCAGCTCACCAAGAGGACAGGGCACTGGAAACACCATATATTTT

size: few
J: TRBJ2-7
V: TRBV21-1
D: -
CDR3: CASSKPDPRQGAYEQYF
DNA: TGTGCCAGCAGCAAACCGGACCCCCGACAGGGAGCGTACGAGCAGTACTTC

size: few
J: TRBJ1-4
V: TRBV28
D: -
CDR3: CASSLRGTSTNEKLFF
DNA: TGTGCCAGCAGTTTACGAGGAACCTCAACTAATGAAAAACTGTTTTTT

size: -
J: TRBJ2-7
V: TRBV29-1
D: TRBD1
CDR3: CSVELGQDYEQYF
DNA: TGCAGCGTTGAACTGGGACAGGACTACGAGCAGTACTTC

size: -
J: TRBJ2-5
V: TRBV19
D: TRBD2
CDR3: CASSMPSGETQYF
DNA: TGTGCCAGTAGTATGCCTAGCGGAGAGACCCAGTACTTC

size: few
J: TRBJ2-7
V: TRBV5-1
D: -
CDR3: CASSKVVASVDEQYF
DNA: TGCGCCAGCAGCAAGGTTGTCGCTAGCGTGGACGAGCAGTACTTC

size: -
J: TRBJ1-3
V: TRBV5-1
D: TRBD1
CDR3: CASSFPVQGAGGNTIYF
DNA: TGCGCCAGCAGCTTTCCTGTACAGGGGGCGGGTGGAAACACCATATATTTT

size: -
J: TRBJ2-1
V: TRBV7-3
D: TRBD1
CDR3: CASSTDRGDEQFF
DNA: TGTGCCAGCAGCACCGACAGGGGCGATGAGCAGTTCTTC

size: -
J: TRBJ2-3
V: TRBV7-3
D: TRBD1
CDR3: CASSPGQGARLSTDTQYF
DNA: TGTGCCAGCAGCCCGGGACAGGGGGCGCGGTTGAGCACAGATACGCAGTATTTT

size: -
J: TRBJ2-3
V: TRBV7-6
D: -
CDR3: CASSPQGGGPDTQYF
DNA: TGTGCCAGCAGCCCCCAGGGGGGAGGCCCAGATACGCAGTATTTT

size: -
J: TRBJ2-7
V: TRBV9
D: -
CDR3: CASSVETGRRYF
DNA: TGTGCCAGCAGCGTAGAAACAGGCCGGCGGTACTTC

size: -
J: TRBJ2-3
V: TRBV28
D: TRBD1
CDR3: CASSPGTGGYGTDTQYF
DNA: TGTGCCAGCAGCCCTGGGACAGGGGGATACGGGACAGATACGCAGTATTTT

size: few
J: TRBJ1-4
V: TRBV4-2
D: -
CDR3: CASSKPGGTNEKLFF
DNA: TGTGCCAGCAGCAAGCCGGGGGGGACTAATGAAAAACTGTTTTTT

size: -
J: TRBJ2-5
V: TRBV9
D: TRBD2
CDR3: CASSVATSAVETQYF
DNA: TGTGCCAGCAGCGTGGCCACTAGCGCCGTAGAGACCCAGTACTTC

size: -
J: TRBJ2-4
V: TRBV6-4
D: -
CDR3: CASSDVRGNIQYF
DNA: TGTGCCAGCAGTGACGTCAGGGGAAACATTCAGTACTTC

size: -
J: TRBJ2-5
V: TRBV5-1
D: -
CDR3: CASSLGWGGETQYF
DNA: TGCGCCAGCAGCTTGGGTTGGGGCGGAGAGACCCAGTACTTC

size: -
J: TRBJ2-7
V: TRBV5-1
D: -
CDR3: CASRDSWGYEQYF
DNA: TGCGCCAGCAGGGACAGTTGGGGCTACGAGCAGTACTTC

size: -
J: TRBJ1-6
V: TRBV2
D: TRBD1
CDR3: CASSDVRGYNSPLHF
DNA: TGTGCCAGCAGTGATGTCAGGGGGTACAATTCACCCCTCCACTTT

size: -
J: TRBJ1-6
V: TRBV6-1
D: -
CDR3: CASRSELYNSPLHF
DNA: TGTGCCAGCAGATCCGAACTGTATAATTCACCCCTCCACTTT